The rows below give T cell receptor beta chains drawn from one sample of a study of T-cell memory formation after mild COVID-19. TCRdb redid the calling of the 5' RACE reads with MiXCR, one entry per CDR3 protein. The data show 400,000 to 450,000 distinct CDR3 sequences, about a sixth seen once. The sequenced sample was PBMCs or a T cell subset sorted from them (not recorded which). The receptors come from a man younger than 30 who had mild COVID-19 (a few samples of this study predate the infection). Cell type and time point are not known. Each CDR3 is given with its conserved first and last residue. D genes are given only for firm matches.

j_call v_call d_call cdr3_aa
TRBJ2-1 TRBV6-6 TRBD2 CASIAQGLVGHNEQFF
TRBJ2-3 TRBV29-1 TRBD2 CSVPGLAGARDTQYF
TRBJ2-7 TRBV9 NA CASSVEGDEQYF
TRBJ1-1 TRBV7-9 NA CASSFTTGGTEAFF
TRBJ1-1 TRBV29-1 NA CSVEGLGGDTEAFF
TRBJ2-3 TRBV20-1 NA CSEGTPAATQYF
TRBJ1-6 TRBV5-1 NA CASSRWTLPTSSYNSPLHF
TRBJ2-5 TRBV5-1 TRBD1 CASSPGQGETQYF
TRBJ2-3 TRBV5-4 NA CASSLDVTDTQYF
TRBJ1-2 TRBV19 NA CASSRFENYGYTF
TRBJ2-5 TRBV7-7 NA CASSLAAGTAQETQYF